This entry concerns a single TCR beta chain. Antigen specificity is unknown. The data derive from a study of T cell repertoires in cytomegalovirus infection. Study results and caveats: Carriage of CMV together with the relevant HLA was identifiable through cumulative public TCR beta family frequency. HLA-C-restricted CMV-specific TCR beta clonotypes prevailed in the ex vivo response.

A single record per CDR3 protein comes from TCRdb applying MiXCR to the reads. The sample lists approximately 260,000 distinct CDR3 sequences; approximately 22% were seen once. This specimen consisted of cultured PBMCs, obtained from culture after CMV antigen stimulation. The sequence was collected from a human donor in good health (CMV status not recorded). Some clones in this sample may be carry-over from other donors' samples.

The CDR3 protein is CSARPAGAKNTGELFF. For the CDR3, the DNA is TGCAGTGCTAGACCCGCGGGGGCCAAGAACACCGGGGAGCTGTTTTTT. The chain joins TRBV20-1 to TRBJ2-2; perhaps TRBD2 as D (7 bases). CDR1 is DFQATT and CDR2 is SNEGSKA in the germline V gene (reference sequence). V was trimmed by 2 bases and J by 1 base, leaving 14 bases between them. This CDR3 comprises 16 residues.